Shown below are 24 T cell receptor beta chains from a single sample sequenced in a study of blood T cell repertoires in COVID-19 (TCRdb year 2020). Receptors were amplified or captured by the immunoSEQ multiplex PCR assay. TCRdb stores this immuneACCESS table with in-frame sequences only. Part of the clones is absent; in the studies checked, under half of the shortfall reflects unresolved V genes, and no reason is known for the rest. The sample has 200,000 to 250,000 clones on record, about 84% of them singletons. Approximately 4.6% of the sample lies in the top ten. Sequenced: PBMCs or T cells enriched from blood (not recorded which). These TCRs come from a man aged 25-45 years with acute COVID-19.

This clone came up once. The V gene is TRBV10-2, the J gene TRBJ1-6; maybe TRBD1 (5 bases). This CDR3 has 16 amino acids. From germline, CDR1 is WSHSY and CDR2 SAAADI. V was shortened by 0 bases and J by 7 bases, with 13 bases between the two germline ends. The CDR3 is CASSESTGGYNSPLHF. CDR3 nucleotide sequence: TGCGCCAGCAGTGAGTCTACCGGGGGTTACAATTCACCCCTCCACTTT.

The rearrangement links TRBV5-4 to TRBJ2-2, with D possibly TRBD1 on 6 matching bases. The CDR3 totals 16 residues. Germline-derived CDR1 and CDR2 are SGHNT and YYREEE (reference sequence). V lost 6 bases and J 7 bases, leaving 22 bases between the germline ends. The CDR3 here is CASTSTWTEDSGELFF. DNA of the CDR3: TGTGCCAGCACCTCTACTTGGACAGAGGACAGCGGGGAGCTGTTTTTT.

The chain is built from TRBV30 and TRBJ2-5; D is possibly TRBD1 (6 bases). The CDR3 has 13 residues. The germline V gene has CDR1 GTSNPN and CDR2 SVGIG (reference sequence). V gave up 2 bases and J gave up 4 bases, with 11 bases separating them. The CDR3 here is CAWSRQGLETQYF. CDR3 DNA sequence: TGTGCCTGGAGTCGGCAGGGGCTAGAGACCCAGTACTTC.

The J gene is TRBJ1-2, the V gene TRBV27, with D perhaps TRBD1 (6 bases). Trimming left V 3 bases short and J 1 base short, with 9 bases between. CDR1 and CDR2 (germline): MNHEY, SMNVEV (reference sequence). This CDR3 is 14 amino acids long. CDR3 bases: TGTGCCAGCAGTTTGAGCAGGGGTAACTATGGCTACACCTTC. Protein: CASSLSRGNYGYTF.

This clone showed up just a few times. The chain is built from TRBV23-1 and TRBJ2-2, with 9 bases that match TRBD1. TRBV23-1 is an open reading frame, and its role is uncertain. This CDR3 comprises 18 residues. V shed 6 bases and J 3 bases; nucleotides not matched to a gene: 14. This CDR3 is CASRHRPYRGQDTGELFF. CDR3 bases: TGCGCCAGCAGACACCGCCCCTACAGGGGGCAGGACACCGGGGAGCTGTTTTTT.

V and J are TRBV6-2 or TRBV6-3 and TRBJ1-2; 9 nucleotides line up with TRBD1. This CDR3 region has 16 residues. The V gene's germline CDR1 is MNHEY and CDR2 SVGEGT. Trimming took 6 bases from V and 8 from J; bases not matched to a gene: 16. CDR3 sequence reads: CASSPKGQGRASGYTF. DNA of the CDR3: TGTGCCAGCAGCCCTAAGGGACAGGGACGGGCAAGCGGCTACACCTTC.

The chain recombines TRBV5-6 with TRBJ2-7; 9 bases fit TRBD2. The length of the CDR3 is 13 residues. Germline V gives CDR1 SGHDT, CDR2 YYEEEE. J gave up 3 bases and V 10 bases, and 8 bases lay outside the gene matches. DNA for the CDR3: TGTGCCCGCGGGAGGGTTCAATTCTACGAGCAGTACTTC. Protein product: CARGRVQFYEQYF.

The V gene is TRBV6-5, the J gene TRBJ1-1; 7 nucleotides agree with TRBD1. V was clipped by 0 bases and J by 6 bases; unmatched bases: 7. Germline CDR1 reads MNHEY; CDR2 reads SVGAGI. The CDR3 covers 15 residues. This CDR3 is CASSYSRGGRSEAFF. CDR3 coding DNA: TGTGCCAGCAGTTACTCGAGAGGGGGCCGATCTGAAGCTTTCTTT.

The chain employs TRBV7-5 and TRBJ2-7; the D call in the table, TRBD2, was not verified against the DNA. TRBV7-5 represents a pseudogene. The CDR3 contains 11 residues. The CDR3 region has the DNA TGTGTCAGAAGCTTAGATAACGAGCAGTACTTC. Translated, it gives CVRSLDNEQYF.

This clone was found once. V usage is TRBV13 and J usage is TRBJ2-5, with 8 positions matching TRBD2. The CDR3 loop spans 14 amino acids. The J segment lost 5 bases and the V segment lost 3 bases, leaving 5 bases of the junction unmatched. Germline V gene sequence: CDR1 PRHDT, CDR2 FYEKMQ (reference sequence). The CDR3: CASSFSGVAETQYF. The CDR3 DNA sequence: TGTGCCAGCAGCTTTAGCGGGGTCGCGGAGACCCAGTACTTC. Complete variable domain (other parts from reference TRBV13 and TRBJ2-5): AAGVIQSPRHLIKEKRETATLKCYPIPRHDTVYWYQQGPGQDPQFLISFYEKMQSDKGSIPDRFSAQQFSDYHSELNMSSLELGDSALYFCASSFSGVAETQYFGPGTRLLVL.

This chain connects TRBV27 to TRBJ1-2; 7 positions match TRBD1. V dropped 5 bases and J dropped 3; count of bases not matched to a gene: 9. Per the germline V gene, CDR1 is MNHEY and CDR2 is SMNVEV (reference sequence). The CDR3 is made up of 15 amino acids. The CDR3 loop reads CASSLRGGPDYGYTF. In DNA, the CDR3 is TGTGCCAGCAGTCTCAGAGGGGGCCCGGACTATGGCTACACCTTC.

V is TRBV7-3 and J is TRBJ2-7; TRBD1 aligns across 7 bases. The junction had 4 bases not matched to a gene; V was cut back by 5 bases and J by 3 bases. The length of the CDR3 is 13 residues. Germline V CDR1 and CDR2: SGHTA, FQGTGA. The CDR3 protein is CASSQAGGYEQYF. The CDR3 DNA follows: TGTGCCAGCAGCCAGGCAGGGGGCTACGAGCAGTACTTC.

The chain couples TRBV7-2 to TRBJ2-1; 7 bases agree with TRBD2. V lost 8 bases to trimming and J lost 0 bases; unmatched junction nucleotides: 7. The CDR3 has 15 residues. Looked up from germline, CDR1 is SGHTA and CDR2 is FQGNSA. The CDR3 loop reads CASLPGGDSYNEQFF. DNA for the CDR3: TGTGCCAGCCTACCGGGGGGTGACTCCTACAATGAGCAGTTCTTC.

This clone was seen more than once but under ten times. The chain carries TRBV28 and TRBJ2-2; D uncertain. Trimming removed 5 bases at V and 4 bases at J, with 2 bases between. Germline values: CDR1 MDHEN, CDR2 SYDVKM. This CDR3 is built from 11 residues. The CDR3 reads CASSLTGELFF. Written as DNA, the CDR3 is TGTGCCAGCAGTCTCACCGGGGAGCTGTTTTTT.

This clone was picked up a small number of times. The CDR3 here is CAISEGQFAYGYTF. CDR3 DNA sequence: TGTGCCATCAGTGAGGGCCAGTTTGCCTATGGCTACACCTTC. This rearrangement joins TRBV10-3 to TRBJ1-2; D ambiguous. V was clipped by 2 bases and J by 4 bases, with 11 bases between them. Germline values: CDR1 ENHRY, CDR2 SYGVKD. CDR3 length: 14 residues.

J is TRBJ2-3 and V is TRBV6-5; 11 bases match TRBD2. The CDR3 spans 15 residues. Trimming cost V 6 bases and J 1 base; bases outside gene matches: 3. Germline V lookup: CDR1 MNHEY, CDR2 SVGAGI. The CDR3 sequence: CASRISGGGTDTQYF. The CDR3 DNA is TGTGCCAGCAGGATTAGCGGGGGGGGCACAGATACGCAGTATTTT.

The chain links TRBV19 to TRBJ1-1; the D is unclear. V lost 5 bases, J lost 5 bases, and 9 bases lay in between. Germline CDR1 and CDR2: LNHDA and SQIVND (reference sequence). This CDR3 spans 12 amino acids. The CDR3 coding sequence is TGTGCCAGTAGTTCGGGTATGACTGAAGCTTTCTTT. Residues: CASSSGMTEAFF.

V is TRBV15 and J is TRBJ2-7; D is perhaps TRBD1 (5 bases). Per the germline V gene, CDR1 is LNHNV and CDR2 is YYDKDF (reference sequence). V shed 3 bases and J shed 5 bases, with 23 bases lying between them. This CDR3 is built from 17 residues. CDR3 nucleotides: TGTGCCACCAGCAGGCGCCGCCCCCCCAGGGATCTCCACGAGCAGTACTTC. As protein: CATSRRRPPRDLHEQYF. Full variable domain (remainder filled in from reference TRBV15 and TRBJ2-7): DAMVIQNPRYQVTQFGKPVTLSCSQTLNHNVMYWYQQKSSQAPKLLFHYYDKDFNNEADTPDNFQSRRPNTSFCFLDIRSPGLGDTAMYLCATSRRRPPRDLHEQYFGPGTRLTVT.

The chain links TRBV7-9 to TRBJ2-1, with 8 nucleotides matching TRBD2. After removal of 7 bases from V and 2 bases from J, the junction contained 1 base not matched to a gene. CDR1 and CDR2 (germline): SEHNR, FQNEAQ (reference sequence). This CDR3 spans 13 amino acids. CDR3 sequence (DNA): TGTGCCAGCAATAGCGGGGCCTACAATGAGCAGTTCTTC. It encodes CASNSGAYNEQFF.

The chain employs TRBV6-1 and TRBJ1-1, with TRBD1 matching over 10 bases. The junction had 4 bases not matched to a gene; V was cut back by 2 bases and J by 4 bases. Germline CDR1 reads MNHNS; CDR2 reads SASEGT. There are 15 residues in the CDR3. CDR3 nucleotide sequence: TGTGCCAGCAGTGAACGAAGGGACAGGGGCACTGAAGCTTTCTTT. Its translation is CASSERRDRGTEAFF.

J is TRBJ2-7 and V is TRBV11-3, with TRBD1 as a possible D gene (6 bases). The V gene's germline CDR1 is SGHNT and CDR2 YENEEA. The V gene lost 3 bases and the J gene lost 2 bases, with 8 bases spanning the gap. CDR3 length equals 13 residues. CDR3 nucleotide sequence: TGTGCCAGCAGCTTTCGGACAGCCTACGAGCAGTACTTC. Residues: CASSFRTAYEQYF.

V gene TRBV27 combines with J gene TRBJ2-7, with D unresolved. Per germline, CDR1 MNHEY and CDR2 SMNVEV (reference sequence). The V and J ends lost 7 bases and 7 bases respectively, with 11 bases between them. The CDR3 loop spans 11 amino acids. The CDR3 nucleotides are TGTGCCAGCACTTACCGAGGAGAGCAGTACTTC. The encoded protein is CASTYRGEQYF.

The rearrangement joins TRBV5-5 to TRBJ2-7; a weak D match, TRBD2 (8 bases). CDR3 size: 15 residues. Trimming cost V 4 bases and J 3 bases, with 17 bases left between them. Germline V gene data show CDR1 as SGHKS and CDR2 as YYEKEE (reference sequence). This chain's CDR3 is CASSPGGGTGYEQYF. CDR3 bases: TGTGCCAGCAGCCCGGGAGGGGGCACTGGCTACGAGCAGTACTTC. The entire variable domain, with the rest obtained from reference TRBV5-5 and TRBJ2-7, is as follows: DAGVTQSPTHLIKTRGQQVTLRCSPISGHKSVSWYQQVLGQGPQFIFQYYEKEERGRGNFPDRFSARQFPNYSSELNVNALLLGDSALYLCASSPGGGTGYEQYFGPGTRLTVT.

This rearrangement joins TRBV2 to TRBJ1-1, with TRBD1 identical over 9 bases. The trim removed 5 bases at V and 1 base at J, leaving 5 bases unmatched. The CDR3 totals 15 residues. The V gene's germline CDR1 is SNHLY and CDR2 FYNNEI. In DNA form, the CDR3 reads TGTGCCAGCAGTTCAGGGACAGGGAAGAACACTGAAGCTTTCTTT. Protein product: CASSSGTGKNTEAFF.